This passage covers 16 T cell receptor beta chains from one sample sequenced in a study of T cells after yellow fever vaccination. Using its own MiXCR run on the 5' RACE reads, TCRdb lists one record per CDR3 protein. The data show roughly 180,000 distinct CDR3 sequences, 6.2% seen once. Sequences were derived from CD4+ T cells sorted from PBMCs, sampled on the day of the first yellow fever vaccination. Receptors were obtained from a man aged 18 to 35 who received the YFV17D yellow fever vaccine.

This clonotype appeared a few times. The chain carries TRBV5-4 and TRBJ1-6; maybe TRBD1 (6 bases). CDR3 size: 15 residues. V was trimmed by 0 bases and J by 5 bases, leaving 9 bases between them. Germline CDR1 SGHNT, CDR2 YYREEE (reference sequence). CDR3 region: CASSLGGPNNSPLHF. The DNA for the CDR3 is TGTGCCAGCAGCTTGGGGGGGCCCAATAATTCACCCCTCCACTTT.

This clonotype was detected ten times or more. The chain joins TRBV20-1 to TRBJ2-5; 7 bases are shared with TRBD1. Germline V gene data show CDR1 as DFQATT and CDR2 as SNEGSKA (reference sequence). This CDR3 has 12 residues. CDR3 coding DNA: TGCAGCGGTTGGGACAGACAAGAGACCCAGTACTTC. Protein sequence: CSGWDRQETQYF.

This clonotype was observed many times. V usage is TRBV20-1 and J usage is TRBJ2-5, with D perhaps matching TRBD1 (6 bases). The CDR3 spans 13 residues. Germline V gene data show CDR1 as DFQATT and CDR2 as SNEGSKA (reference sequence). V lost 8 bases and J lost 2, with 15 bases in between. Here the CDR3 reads CSPSPGQQETQYF. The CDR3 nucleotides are TGCAGTCCCAGCCCTGGACAGCAAGAGACCCAGTACTTC.

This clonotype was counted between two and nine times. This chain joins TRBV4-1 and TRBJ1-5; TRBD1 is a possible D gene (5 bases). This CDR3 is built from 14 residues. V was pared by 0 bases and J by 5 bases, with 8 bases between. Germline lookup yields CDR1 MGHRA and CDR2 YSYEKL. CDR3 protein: CASSQDRGDQPQHF. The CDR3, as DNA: TGCGCCAGCAGCCAAGATCGGGGGGATCAGCCCCAGCATTTT.

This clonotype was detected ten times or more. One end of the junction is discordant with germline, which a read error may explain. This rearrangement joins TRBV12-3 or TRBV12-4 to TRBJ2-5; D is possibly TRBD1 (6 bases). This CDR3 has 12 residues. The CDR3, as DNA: TGTGCCAGCAGCCCTGTCCCGGGACACCCTTTCTTC. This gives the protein CASSPVPGHPFF.

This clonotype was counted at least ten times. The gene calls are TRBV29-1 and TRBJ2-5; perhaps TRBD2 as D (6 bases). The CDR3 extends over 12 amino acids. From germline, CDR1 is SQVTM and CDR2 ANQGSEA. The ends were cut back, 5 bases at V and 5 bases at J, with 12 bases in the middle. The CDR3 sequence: CSVQGGPETQYF. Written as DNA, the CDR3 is TGCAGCGTTCAAGGAGGGCCGGAGACCCAGTACTTC.

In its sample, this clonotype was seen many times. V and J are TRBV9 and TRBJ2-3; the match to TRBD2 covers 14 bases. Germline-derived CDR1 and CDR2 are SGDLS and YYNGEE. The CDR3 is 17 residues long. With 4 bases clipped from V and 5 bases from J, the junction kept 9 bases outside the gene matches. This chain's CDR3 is CASSPRLAGGLGDTQYF. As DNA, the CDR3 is TGTGCCAGCAGCCCGAGACTAGCGGGGGGGCTCGGAGATACGCAGTATTTT.

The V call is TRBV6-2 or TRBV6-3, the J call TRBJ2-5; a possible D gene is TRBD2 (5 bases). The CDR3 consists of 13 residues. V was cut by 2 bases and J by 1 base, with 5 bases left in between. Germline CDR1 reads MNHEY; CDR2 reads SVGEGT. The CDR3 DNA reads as TGTGCCAGCAGTTACGGGAGCCAAGAGACCCAGTACTTC. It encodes CASSYGSQETQYF.

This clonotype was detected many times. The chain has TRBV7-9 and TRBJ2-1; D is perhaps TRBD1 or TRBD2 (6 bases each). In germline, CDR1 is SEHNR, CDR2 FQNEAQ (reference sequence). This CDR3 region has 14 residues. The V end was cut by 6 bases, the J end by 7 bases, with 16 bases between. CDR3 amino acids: CASSITGAGNEQFF. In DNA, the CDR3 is TGTGCCAGCAGTATAACGGGGGCAGGGAATGAGCAGTTCTTC.

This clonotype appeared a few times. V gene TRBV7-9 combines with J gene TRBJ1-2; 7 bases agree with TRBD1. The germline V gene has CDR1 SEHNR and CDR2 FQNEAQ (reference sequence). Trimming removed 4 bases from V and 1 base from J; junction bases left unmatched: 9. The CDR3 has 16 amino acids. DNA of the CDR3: TGTGCCAGCAGCTCCCGACAGGGCCCACTTAACTATGGCTACACCTTC. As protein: CASSSRQGPLNYGYTF.

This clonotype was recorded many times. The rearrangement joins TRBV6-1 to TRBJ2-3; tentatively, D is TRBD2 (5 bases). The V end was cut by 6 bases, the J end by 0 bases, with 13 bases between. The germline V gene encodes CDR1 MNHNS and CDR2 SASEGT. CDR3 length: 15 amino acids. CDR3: CASSLLVSSTDTQYF. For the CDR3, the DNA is TGTGCCAGCAGCCTACTAGTGTCTAGCACAGATACGCAGTATTTT.

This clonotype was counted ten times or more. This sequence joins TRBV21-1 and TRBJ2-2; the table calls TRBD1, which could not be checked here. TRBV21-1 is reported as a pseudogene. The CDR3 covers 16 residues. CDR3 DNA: TGTGCCAGCAGTACCCGGACAGGTGGGAAGAGCGGGGAGCTGTTTTTT. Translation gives CASSTRTGGKSGELFF.

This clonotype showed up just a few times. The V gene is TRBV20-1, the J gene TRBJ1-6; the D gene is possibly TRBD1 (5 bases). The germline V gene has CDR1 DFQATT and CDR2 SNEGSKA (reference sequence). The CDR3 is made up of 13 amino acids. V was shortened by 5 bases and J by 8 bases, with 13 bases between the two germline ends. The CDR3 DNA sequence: TGCAGTGCTCGCCGGGACCCTTATTCACCCCTCCACTTT. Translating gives CSARRDPYSPLHF.

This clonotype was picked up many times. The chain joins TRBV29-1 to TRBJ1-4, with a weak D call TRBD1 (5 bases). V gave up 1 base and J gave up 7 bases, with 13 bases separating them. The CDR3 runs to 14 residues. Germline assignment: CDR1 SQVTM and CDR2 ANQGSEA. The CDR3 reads CSVEVGREGEKLFF. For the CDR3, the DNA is TGCAGCGTTGAAGTCGGCAGGGAAGGTGAAAAACTGTTTTTT.

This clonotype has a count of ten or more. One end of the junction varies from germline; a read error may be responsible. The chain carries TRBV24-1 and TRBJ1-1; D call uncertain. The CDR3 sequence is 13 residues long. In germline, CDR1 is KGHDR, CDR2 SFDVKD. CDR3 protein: CATSDSPTRHLLF. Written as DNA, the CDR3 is TGTGCCACCAGTGATTCACCGACACGCCACCTACTATTT.

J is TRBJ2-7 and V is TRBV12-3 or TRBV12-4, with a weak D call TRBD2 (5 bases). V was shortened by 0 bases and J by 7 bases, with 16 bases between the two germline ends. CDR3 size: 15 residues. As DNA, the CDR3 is TGTGCCAGCAGTTTAGCGTCCAGCGGTGAAGCGGAGCAGTACTTC. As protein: CASSLASSGEAEQYF.